These T cell receptor beta chains were read from a single sample in a study of patients and donors after allogeneic stem cell transplantation. Each CDR3 protein is one row after TCRdb ran MiXCR on the RT-PCR reads. The sample lists roughly 880,000 distinct CDR3 sequences; approximately 19% were seen once. The specimen was blood, either unsorted or a sorted T cell fraction (not recorded which). The receptors come from a human donor who was either an allogeneic HSCT recipient or a stem cell or donor lymphocyte infusion donor (not recorded which). It is not recorded whose cells these are; they may come from a transplant donor. Both conserved end residues are part of each CDR3. Each record gives: clone size, J gene, D gene, V gene, CDR3 protein, CDR3 DNA. A D gene is named only where the DNA matches it firmly. For some rows the clone size is stated as once, few or many, or as a class when expanded; others skip it.

abundance: .
j_gene: TRBJ2-1
d_gene: .
v_gene: TRBV19
CDR3aa: CASKGFGKGSYNEQFF
CDR3nt: TGTGCCAGTAAAGGCTTCGGGAAAGGGTCCTACAATGAGCAGTTCTTC

abundance: many
j_gene: TRBJ1-2
d_gene: .
v_gene: TRBV12-3/TRBV12-4
CDR3aa: CASSLGQVYGYTF
CDR3nt: TGCGCCAGCAGCTTGGGGCAGGTCTATGGCTACACCTTC

abundance: many
j_gene: TRBJ2-1
d_gene: .
v_gene: TRBV15
CDR3aa: CATSRDRSTRGRNEQFF
CDR3nt: TGTGCCACCAGCAGAGATAGATCGACTAGGGGGAGGAATGAGCAGTTCTTC

abundance: .
j_gene: TRBJ1-1
d_gene: .
v_gene: TRBV7-8
CDR3aa: CASSLRSFIMNTEAFF
CDR3nt: TGTGCCAGCAGCTTAAGGTCCTTTATAATGAACACTGAAGCTTTCTTT

abundance: .
j_gene: TRBJ1-2
d_gene: .
v_gene: TRBV7-6
CDR3aa: CASSFKPEGYGYTF
CDR3nt: TGTGCCAGCAGCTTTAAGCCCGAGGGCTATGGCTACACCTTC

abundance: many
j_gene: TRBJ2-2
d_gene: .
v_gene: TRBV27
CDR3aa: CASSLSSDGELFF
CDR3nt: TGTGCCAGCAGTTTATCATCGGACGGGGAGCTGTTTTTT

abundance: few
j_gene: TRBJ2-1
d_gene: TRBD2
v_gene: TRBV4-1
CDR3aa: CASSQEPGLAGVSDEQFF
CDR3nt: TGCGCCAGCAGCCAAGAGCCCGGACTAGCGGGAGTATCGGATGAGCAGTTCTTC

abundance: .
j_gene: TRBJ1-4
d_gene: .
v_gene: TRBV7-8
CDR3aa: CASSLRGLTNEKLFF
CDR3nt: TGTGCCAGCAGCCTCAGGGGATTAACTAATGAAAAACTGTTTTTT

abundance: many
j_gene: TRBJ2-7
d_gene: TRBD2
v_gene: TRBV20-1
CDR3aa: CSARTSGYEQYF
CDR3nt: TGCAGTGCGCGGACTAGCGGCTACGAGCAGTACTTC

abundance: .
j_gene: TRBJ2-7
d_gene: .
v_gene: TRBV15
CDR3aa: CATSTADRKRSSDEQYF
CDR3nt: TGTGCCACCAGCACCGCCGACCGTAAACGATCGTCTGACGAGCAGTACTTC

abundance: many
j_gene: TRBJ2-7
d_gene: TRBD2
v_gene: TRBV12-3/TRBV12-4
CDR3aa: CASSLGGGATYEQYF
CDR3nt: TGTGCCAGCAGTCTTGGCGGGGGGGCAACCTACGAGCAGTACTTC

abundance: .
j_gene: TRBJ2-7
d_gene: .
v_gene: TRBV5-6
CDR3aa: CASSLFARKYEQYF
CDR3nt: TGTGCCAGCAGCTTGTTCGCCAGAAAATACGAGCAGTACTTC

abundance: medium-sized
j_gene: TRBJ1-1
d_gene: .
v_gene: TRBV6-6
CDR3aa: CASSYLIREAFF
CDR3nt: TGTGCCAGCAGTTACCTAATCCGTGAAGCTTTCTTT

abundance: .
j_gene: TRBJ2-7
d_gene: .
v_gene: TRBV10-3
CDR3aa: CAIKGSGHYEQYF
CDR3nt: TGTGCCATCAAAGGGTCCGGACACTACGAGCAGTACTTC

abundance: few
j_gene: TRBJ2-1
d_gene: TRBD2
v_gene: TRBV6-5
CDR3aa: CASSYSRDYLMDEQFF
CDR3nt: TGTGCCAGCAGTTACTCCCGGGACTATTTGATGGATGAGCAGTTCTTC

abundance: few
j_gene: TRBJ2-1
d_gene: TRBD2
v_gene: TRBV27
CDR3aa: CASDESRAGGRNEQFF
CDR3nt: TGTGCCAGCGACGAAAGTCGGGCGGGGGGGCGCAATGAGCAGTTCTTC

abundance: few
j_gene: TRBJ1-1
d_gene: TRBD1
v_gene: TRBV12-3/TRBV12-4
CDR3aa: CASTRGPDTEAFF
CDR3nt: TGTGCCAGCACTAGGGGGCCGGACACTGAAGCTTTCTTT

abundance: many
j_gene: TRBJ2-1
d_gene: TRBD2
v_gene: TRBV9
CDR3aa: CASSVPQLAGVGDEQFF
CDR3nt: TGTGCCAGCAGCGTACCTCAACTAGCGGGAGTAGGTGATGAGCAGTTCTTC

abundance: .
j_gene: TRBJ1-2
d_gene: .
v_gene: TRBV14
CDR3aa: CASSQGDGDGTNYGYTF
CDR3nt: TGTGCCAGCAGCCAAGGCGACGGGGATGGGACTAACTATGGCTACACCTTC

abundance: .
j_gene: TRBJ2-1
d_gene: TRBD2
v_gene: TRBV3-1
CDR3aa: CASSQDRGLAGGLTYNEQFF
CDR3nt: TGTGCCAGCAGCCAAGATAGGGGCCTAGCGGGAGGGTTGACCTACAATGAGCAGTTCTTC

abundance: .
j_gene: TRBJ2-7
d_gene: TRBD2
v_gene: TRBV3-1
CDR3aa: CASSPPGLAGSNYEQYF
CDR3nt: TGTGCCAGCAGCCCTCCGGGACTAGCGGGATCCAACTACGAGCAGTACTTC

abundance: .
j_gene: TRBJ1-1
d_gene: TRBD1
v_gene: TRBV12-3/TRBV12-4
CDR3aa: CASNLLGEVGTGGSLNTEAFF
CDR3nt: TGTGCCAGCAATTTACTCGGAGAAGTCGGGACAGGAGGGAGTTTGAACACTGAAGCTTTCTTT

abundance: few
j_gene: TRBJ2-1
d_gene: .
v_gene: TRBV24-1
CDR3aa: CATSDTRLAGAYEQFF
CDR3nt: TGTGCCACCAGTGATACCCGGCTCGCAGGAGCTTATGAGCAGTTCTTC

abundance: .
j_gene: TRBJ1-2
d_gene: .
v_gene: TRBV10-3
CDR3aa: CAISDRQVYGYTF
CDR3nt: TGTGCCATCAGTGACCGACAGGTCTATGGCTACACCTTC

abundance: .
j_gene: TRBJ1-1
d_gene: TRBD1
v_gene: TRBV24-1
CDR3aa: CATSERTGREAFF
CDR3nt: TGTGCCACCAGTGAACGGACAGGGAGGGAAGCTTTCTTT

abundance: few
j_gene: TRBJ1-2
d_gene: .
v_gene: TRBV3-1
CDR3aa: CASSRHRATNYGYTF
CDR3nt: TGTGCCAGCAGCCGTCACAGGGCTACAAACTATGGCTACACCTTC

abundance: few
j_gene: TRBJ2-7
d_gene: .
v_gene: TRBV15
CDR3aa: CATSRDSLRKQYF
CDR3nt: TGTGCCACCAGCAGAGATTCTTTAAGAAAGCAGTACTTC

abundance: few
j_gene: TRBJ2-3
d_gene: .
v_gene: TRBV3-1
CDR3aa: CASSQDGSFTDTQYF
CDR3nt: TGTGCCAGCAGCCAAGATGGGTCGTTCACAGATACGCAGTATTTT